Included here is one T cell receptor (beta chain) sequence, with context. The repertoire was sequenced with immunoSEQ multiplex PCR; TCRdb's copy has only in-frame clones and lacks some. The repertoire holds hundreds of thousands of clones, with 80% to 95% as singletons. Described treatment: some 19 received Ad26.COV2.S at low or high dose, single or two shots; roughly 5 received placebo; per-sample allocation not given. Each sample was drawn 63 days after the first injection (of vaccine or placebo). The CDR3 contains 14 residues. Deletions cut 3 bases from V and 5 bases from J, with 11 bases between. Germline-derived CDR1 and CDR2 are MNHEY and SMNVEV (reference sequence). This sample is drawn from a study of Ad26.COV2.S vaccination and SARS-CoV-2 variants.

Sequenced material: peripheral blood, taken in a trial of Ad26.COV2.S vaccine versus placebo. The chain joins TRBV27 to TRBJ2-1; tentative D call: TRBD1 (5 bases). The clonotype was recovered from a person between 18 and 59 years old who received the Ad26.COV2.S COVID-19 vaccine or a placebo. The CDR3 loop is CASSFQQVHNEQFF. CDR3 sequence (DNA): TGTGCCAGCAGTTTTCAACAGGTCCACAATGAGCAGTTCTTC.